These 30 T cell receptor beta chains were all obtained from the same sample, sequenced in a study of blood T cell repertoires in COVID-19. The table came from immunoSEQ multiplex PCR; TCRdb's copy has only in-frame clones and leaves some out. The sample records roughly 210,000 clones, roughly 90% being singletons. The material sequenced was peripheral blood. These receptors all stem from a man between 65 and 85 years old with acute or convalescent COVID-19.

Notes on this clone: The sample holds other DNA sequences that translate to the same CDR3. V is TRBV18 and J is TRBJ1-5, with 7 bases aligning to TRBD1. With V trimmed by 1 base and J by 1 base, 1 base remained unmatched. Germline V gene data show CDR1 as KGHSH and CDR2 as LQKENI. The CDR3 covers 15 residues. CDR3 in DNA: TGTGCCAGCTCACCACAGGGGGCGAGCAATCAGCCCCAGCATTTT. Encoded protein: CASSPQGASNQPQHF.

This clone was observed a single time. V is TRBV12-3 or TRBV12-4 and J is TRBJ1-5, with D possibly matching TRBD1 (5 bases). The V end was cut by 5 bases, the J end by 5 bases, with 10 bases between. There are 13 residues in the CDR3. The DNA for the CDR3 is TGTGCCAGCAGTCTTGACAGAGATCAGCCCCAGCATTTT. Translation: CASSLDRDQPQHF.

CDR3 DNA: TGTGCCACCAGCAAAACAGGGGGCTCCGGGGAGCTGTTTTTT. It yields the protein CATSKTGGSGELFF. The chain recombines TRBV15 with TRBJ2-2, with 9 nucleotides matching TRBD1. Trimming at V came to 4 bases and at J to 6 bases, leaving 3 bases not matched to a gene. CDR3 length equals 14 residues. Germline V gives CDR1 LNHNV, CDR2 YYDKDF (reference sequence). The full variable domain, rest sourced from reference TRBV15 and TRBJ2-2, is DAMVIQNPRYQVTQFGKPVTLSCSQTLNHNVMYWYQQKSSQAPKLLFHYYDKDFNNEADTPDNFQSRRPNTSFCFLDIRSPGLGDTAMYLCATSKTGGSGELFFGEGSRLTVL.

V is TRBV11-2 and J is TRBJ2-1; 8 bases fit TRBD2. The CDR3 contains 16 residues. J gave up 3 bases and V 0 bases, and 4 bases lay outside the gene matches. Germline assignment: CDR1 SGHAT and CDR2 FQNNGV. CDR3 residues: CASSLDWAGGYNEQFF. The CDR3 coding sequence is TGTGCCAGCAGCTTAGATTGGGCGGGAGGCTACAATGAGCAGTTCTTC.

The V call is TRBV20-1, the J call TRBJ2-3, with D possibly being TRBD2 (6 bases). Between the trimmed V and J ends, which lost 3 bases and 3 bases, there was a span of 13 bases. The CDR3 loop spans 14 amino acids. Germline lookup yields CDR1 DFQATT and CDR2 SNEGSKA (reference sequence). The CDR3 sequence is CSASTGLKTDTQYF. CDR3 DNA sequence: TGCAGTGCTAGTACGGGACTGAAAACAGATACGCAGTATTTT.

This clone came up once. This chain connects TRBV20-1 to TRBJ2-1; 10 bases agree with TRBD1. From germline, CDR1 is DFQATT and CDR2 SNEGSKA (reference sequence). V gave up 3 bases and J gave up 7 bases; unmatched junction bases: 3. This CDR3 has 13 residues. The CDR3 DNA follows: TGCAGTGCTAGTCGGACAGGGGGTAATGAGCAGTTCTTC. Amino acid sequence: CSASRTGGNEQFF.

In its sample, this clone was seen once. The rearrangement uses TRBV5-4 and TRBJ2-7, with D tentatively TRBD2 (5 bases). Germline assignment: CDR1 SGHNT and CDR2 YYREEE (reference sequence). The CDR3 contains 15 residues. Trimming left V 4 bases short and J 1 base short, with 15 bases between. In nucleotides, the CDR3 is TGTGCCAGCAGCAAAGGTCCGGGCGGGTCCTACGAGCAGTACTTC. Translated, it gives CASSKGPGGSYEQYF.

The chain links TRBV5-4 to TRBJ2-5; D not certain. Trimming stripped 4 bases from V and 4 bases from J, with 11 bases between. The CDR3 totals 13 residues. Looked up from germline, CDR1 is SGHNT and CDR2 is YYREEE (reference sequence). CDR3 in amino acids: CASSPSWSETQYF. As DNA, the CDR3 is TGTGCCAGCAGCCCTAGTTGGTCAGAGACCCAGTACTTC.

This clone appeared a few times. The chain combines TRBV19 with TRBJ2-6; D might be TRBD2 (5 bases). Germline V gives CDR1 LNHDA, CDR2 SQIVND (reference sequence). Trimming cost V 5 bases and J 4 bases, with 15 bases left between them. The CDR3 totals 16 residues. Here the CDR3 DNA reads TGTGCCAGTAGTGCCCCCTCGAGGGCGGGGGCCAACGTCCTGACTTTC. It yields the protein CASSAPSRAGANVLTF.

The genes are TRBV28 and TRBJ2-2; TRBD1 matches at 11 bases. The CDR3 sequence is 15 residues long. V trimming: 9 bases; J trimming: 5 bases; junction bases outside the gene matches: 8. Germline values: CDR1 MDHEN, CDR2 SYDVKM. The CDR3 region has the DNA TGTGCCAGTGGGGACAGGGGGAGTCGTACCGGGGAGCTGTTTTTT. This sequence encodes CASGDRGSRTGELFF.

The chain uses TRBV6-5 and TRBJ2-7, with TRBD2 identical over 10 bases. CDR1 MNHEY and CDR2 SVGAGI come from the germline V gene. The CDR3 is 15 amino acids. The ends lost 8 bases at V and 1 base at J; junction bases unmatched: 8. The CDR3 bases are TGTGCCAGCCATTCTTCTAGCGGGAGTTCCTACGAGCAGTACTTC. Translating it yields CASHSSSGSSYEQYF.

This clone came up a few times. This chain links TRBV15 with TRBJ1-3; 9 nucleotides line up with TRBD1. Trimming took 3 bases from V and 7 from J; bases not matched to a gene: 10. The CDR3 runs 16 residues. Germline-derived CDR1 and CDR2 are LNHNV and YYDKDF (reference sequence). CDR3 amino acids: CATSRTGTGRTNTIYF. The CDR3 DNA sequence: TGTGCCACCAGCAGGACCGGGACAGGGCGAACCAACACCATATATTTT.

The chain has TRBV18 and TRBJ2-5, with 10 bases matching TRBD2. The CDR3 totals 15 residues. Germline loops: CDR1 KGHSH, CDR2 LQKENI. V trimming: 0 bases; J trimming: 9 bases; junction bases outside the gene matches: 7. The CDR3 here is CASSPPGLAPSAQYF. Here the CDR3 DNA reads TGTGCCAGCTCACCACCGGGACTAGCGCCCTCGGCCCAGTACTTC.

V usage is TRBV5-1 and J usage is TRBJ2-3; no definite D call. The CDR3 consists of 13 residues. In germline, CDR1 is SGHRS, CDR2 YFSETQ. The V and J ends lost 0 bases and 5 bases respectively, with 7 bases between them. In nucleotides, the CDR3 is TGCGCCAGCAGCTTGGGCCTCAGAGATACGCAGTATTTT. This sequence encodes CASSLGLRDTQYF. The full variable domain, in which reference TRBV5-1 and TRBJ2-3 provide the parts outside the CDR3, is KAGVTQTPRYLIKTRGQQVTLSCSPISGHRSVSWYQQTPGQGLQFLFEYFSETQRNKGNFPGRFSGRQFSNSRSEMNVSTLELGDSALYLCASSLGLRDTQYFGPGTRLTVL.

As DNA, the CDR3 is TGTGCCAGTGCCCCCGGGACTAGCGGGATAAATGAGCAGTTCTTC. Translated: CASAPGTSGINEQFF. V gene TRBV19 combines with J gene TRBJ2-1; 13 bases fit TRBD2. The CDR3 spans 15 residues. CDR1 is LNHDA, CDR2 SQIVND, per germline (reference sequence). Losses at the gene ends were 8 bases for V and 7 bases for J; bases not matched to a gene: 8.

This chain links TRBV5-4 with TRBJ2-3; possibly TRBD1 for D (6 bases). Trimming pared 3 bases from V and 1 base from J, leaving 9 bases between. CDR1 and CDR2 (germline): SGHNT, YYREEE (reference sequence). This CDR3 spans 14 amino acids. The CDR3 sequence: CASSSRQGTDTQYF. For the CDR3, the DNA is TGTGCCAGCAGCTCTAGACAGGGCACAGATACGCAGTATTTT.

The chain uses TRBV9 and TRBJ2-3; 8 positions agree with TRBD1. J was trimmed by 5 bases and V by 0 bases; bases with no gene match: 8. Per the germline V gene, CDR1 is SGDLS and CDR2 is YYNGEE. This CDR3 spans 16 amino acids. Written as DNA, the CDR3 is TGTGCCAGCAGCGTAGAGCCAGGGGGCGAAATAGATACGCAGTATTTT. This encodes CASSVEPGGEIDTQYF. The entire variable domain, with the rest obtained from reference TRBV9 and TRBJ2-3, is as follows: DSGVTQTPKHLITATGQRVTLRCSPRSGDLSVYWYQQSLDQGLQFLIQYYNGEERAKGNILERFSAQQFPDLHSELNLSSLELGDSALYFCASSVEPGGEIDTQYFGPGTRLTVL.

The chain joins TRBV9 to TRBJ2-2; 8 nucleotides match TRBD1. CDR3 length: 16 amino acids. CDR1 is SGDLS and CDR2 is YYNGEE in the germline V gene. V lost 3 bases, J lost 5 bases, and 9 bases stayed unmatched. In nucleotides, the CDR3 is TGTGCCAGCAGCGCCTTGACAGGGGAGTTGACCGGGGAGCTGTTTTTT. This sequence encodes CASSALTGELTGELFF.

The rearrangement uses TRBV12-3 or TRBV12-4 and TRBJ1-2; D gene uncertain. The CDR3 extends over 13 amino acids. V was cut by 1 base and J by 4 bases, with 7 bases left in between. CDR3 in amino acids: CASSLDGSYGYTF. CDR3 DNA sequence: TGTGCCAGCAGTTTAGATGGTAGCTATGGCTACACCTTC.

The V call is TRBV7-9, the J call TRBJ1-1; 9 nucleotides align to TRBD1. This CDR3 spans 14 amino acids. Germline loops: CDR1 SEHNR, CDR2 FQNEAQ (reference sequence). V was clipped by 5 bases and J by 3 bases; unmatched bases: 4. In DNA, the CDR3 is TGTGCCAGCAGCCGTGGGGACAGGGACACTGAAGCTTTCTTT. Encoded protein: CASSRGDRDTEAFF.

The rearrangement uses TRBV28 and TRBJ2-3; no clear D. The CDR3 has 15 residues. V lost 6 bases, J lost 4 bases, and 17 bases lay in between. Germline values: CDR1 MDHEN, CDR2 SYDVKM. The CDR3, as DNA: TGTGCCAGCAGCGTAACAAACACCACGCCAGATACGCAGTATTTT. As protein: CASSVTNTTPDTQYF.

The V and J genes are TRBV3-1 (or the pseudogene TRBV3-2) and TRBJ1-2; maybe TRBD1 (6 bases). There are 16 residues in the CDR3. Trimming removed 0 bases from V and 4 bases from J, with 15 bases in between. In germline, CDR1 is LGHDT, CDR2 YNNKEL (reference sequence). The CDR3 nucleotides are TGTGCCAGCAGCCAAGATCTAATTAGGGGGGGCTATGGCTACACCTTC. Its translation is CASSQDLIRGGYGYTF.

This rearrangement joins TRBV5-1 to TRBJ2-1; 7 bases map to TRBD1. The CDR3 extends over 15 amino acids. CDR1 and CDR2 from the germline V gene are SGHRS and YFSETQ. The ends lost 5 bases at V and 8 bases at J; junction bases unmatched: 13. Here the CDR3 DNA reads TGCGCCAGCAGTCTACAAAACAACAGGGGCGATGAGCAGTTCTTC. It encodes CASSLQNNRGDEQFF.

The chain combines TRBV5-1 with TRBJ2-3; D may be TRBD2 (6 bases). The CDR3 contains 15 residues. Trimming stripped 0 bases from V and 3 bases from J, with 11 bases between. CDR1 is SGHRS and CDR2 is YFSETQ in the germline V gene. CDR3 coding DNA: TGCGCCAGCAGCTTGGGCGGGACCCAAACAGATACGCAGTATTTT. Translating it yields CASSLGGTQTDTQYF.

The chain combines TRBV6-2 or TRBV6-3 with TRBJ1-5; D ambiguous. The CDR3 consists of 15 residues. From germline, CDR1 is MNHEY and CDR2 SVGEGT. Trimming shortened V by 2 bases and J by 2 bases, and 10 bases separated the two germline ends. The CDR3 protein is CASSYQVIGNQPQHF. Written as DNA, the CDR3 is TGTGCCAGCAGTTACCAGGTAATCGGCAATCAGCCCCAGCATTTT.

The chain links TRBV11-2 to TRBJ2-1, with D perhaps TRBD2 (9 bases). Germline V lookup: CDR1 SGHAT, CDR2 FQNNGV. V lost 7 bases, J lost 4 bases, and 26 bases lay in between. The CDR3 covers 18 residues. For the CDR3, the DNA is TGTGCCAGCACCTGGGGAGGGACAGGACTAGCGACTTACAATGAGCAGTTCTTC. Translating gives CASTWGGTGLATYNEQFF.

This chain connects TRBV5-8 to TRBJ1-6, with D perhaps matching TRBD1 (5 bases). The CDR3 runs to 14 residues. V gave up 2 bases and J gave up 4 bases, with 7 bases separating them. Germline V gene sequence: CDR1 SGHTS, CDR2 YDEGEE. CDR3 protein: CASSFRQYNSPLHF. CDR3 DNA sequence: TGTGCCAGCAGCTTCCGACAGTATAATTCACCCCTCCACTTT.

The J gene is TRBJ2-1, the V gene TRBV7-6; TRBD2 matches 11 bases. Per germline, CDR1 SGHVS and CDR2 FNYEAQ. V lost 6 bases, J lost 5 bases, and 6 bases stayed unmatched. This CDR3 has 15 amino acids. CDR3 sequence: CASRSTSGSNNEQFF. CDR3 sequence (DNA): TGTGCCAGCAGATCTACTAGCGGGAGCAACAATGAGCAGTTCTTC.

The rearrangement joins TRBV19 to TRBJ1-6; D not resolved. V was pared by 10 bases and J by 0 bases, with 7 bases between. The CDR3 length is 13 residues. Germline lookup yields CDR1 LNHDA and CDR2 SQIVND (reference sequence). In DNA, the CDR3 is TGTGCCACTTCTAGCTCCTATAATTCACCCCTCCACTTT. Protein product: CATSSSYNSPLHF.

This clone was seen only once. V and J are TRBV10-2 and TRBJ1-1; 7 bases line up with TRBD1. Losses at the gene ends were 3 bases for V and 8 bases for J; bases not matched to a gene: 9. CDR3 length: 14 residues. Germline loops: CDR1 WSHSY, CDR2 SAAADI. The CDR3 sequence: CASSEIGTAWEAFF. DNA of the CDR3: TGCGCCAGCAGTGAAATCGGGACAGCATGGGAAGCTTTCTTT.